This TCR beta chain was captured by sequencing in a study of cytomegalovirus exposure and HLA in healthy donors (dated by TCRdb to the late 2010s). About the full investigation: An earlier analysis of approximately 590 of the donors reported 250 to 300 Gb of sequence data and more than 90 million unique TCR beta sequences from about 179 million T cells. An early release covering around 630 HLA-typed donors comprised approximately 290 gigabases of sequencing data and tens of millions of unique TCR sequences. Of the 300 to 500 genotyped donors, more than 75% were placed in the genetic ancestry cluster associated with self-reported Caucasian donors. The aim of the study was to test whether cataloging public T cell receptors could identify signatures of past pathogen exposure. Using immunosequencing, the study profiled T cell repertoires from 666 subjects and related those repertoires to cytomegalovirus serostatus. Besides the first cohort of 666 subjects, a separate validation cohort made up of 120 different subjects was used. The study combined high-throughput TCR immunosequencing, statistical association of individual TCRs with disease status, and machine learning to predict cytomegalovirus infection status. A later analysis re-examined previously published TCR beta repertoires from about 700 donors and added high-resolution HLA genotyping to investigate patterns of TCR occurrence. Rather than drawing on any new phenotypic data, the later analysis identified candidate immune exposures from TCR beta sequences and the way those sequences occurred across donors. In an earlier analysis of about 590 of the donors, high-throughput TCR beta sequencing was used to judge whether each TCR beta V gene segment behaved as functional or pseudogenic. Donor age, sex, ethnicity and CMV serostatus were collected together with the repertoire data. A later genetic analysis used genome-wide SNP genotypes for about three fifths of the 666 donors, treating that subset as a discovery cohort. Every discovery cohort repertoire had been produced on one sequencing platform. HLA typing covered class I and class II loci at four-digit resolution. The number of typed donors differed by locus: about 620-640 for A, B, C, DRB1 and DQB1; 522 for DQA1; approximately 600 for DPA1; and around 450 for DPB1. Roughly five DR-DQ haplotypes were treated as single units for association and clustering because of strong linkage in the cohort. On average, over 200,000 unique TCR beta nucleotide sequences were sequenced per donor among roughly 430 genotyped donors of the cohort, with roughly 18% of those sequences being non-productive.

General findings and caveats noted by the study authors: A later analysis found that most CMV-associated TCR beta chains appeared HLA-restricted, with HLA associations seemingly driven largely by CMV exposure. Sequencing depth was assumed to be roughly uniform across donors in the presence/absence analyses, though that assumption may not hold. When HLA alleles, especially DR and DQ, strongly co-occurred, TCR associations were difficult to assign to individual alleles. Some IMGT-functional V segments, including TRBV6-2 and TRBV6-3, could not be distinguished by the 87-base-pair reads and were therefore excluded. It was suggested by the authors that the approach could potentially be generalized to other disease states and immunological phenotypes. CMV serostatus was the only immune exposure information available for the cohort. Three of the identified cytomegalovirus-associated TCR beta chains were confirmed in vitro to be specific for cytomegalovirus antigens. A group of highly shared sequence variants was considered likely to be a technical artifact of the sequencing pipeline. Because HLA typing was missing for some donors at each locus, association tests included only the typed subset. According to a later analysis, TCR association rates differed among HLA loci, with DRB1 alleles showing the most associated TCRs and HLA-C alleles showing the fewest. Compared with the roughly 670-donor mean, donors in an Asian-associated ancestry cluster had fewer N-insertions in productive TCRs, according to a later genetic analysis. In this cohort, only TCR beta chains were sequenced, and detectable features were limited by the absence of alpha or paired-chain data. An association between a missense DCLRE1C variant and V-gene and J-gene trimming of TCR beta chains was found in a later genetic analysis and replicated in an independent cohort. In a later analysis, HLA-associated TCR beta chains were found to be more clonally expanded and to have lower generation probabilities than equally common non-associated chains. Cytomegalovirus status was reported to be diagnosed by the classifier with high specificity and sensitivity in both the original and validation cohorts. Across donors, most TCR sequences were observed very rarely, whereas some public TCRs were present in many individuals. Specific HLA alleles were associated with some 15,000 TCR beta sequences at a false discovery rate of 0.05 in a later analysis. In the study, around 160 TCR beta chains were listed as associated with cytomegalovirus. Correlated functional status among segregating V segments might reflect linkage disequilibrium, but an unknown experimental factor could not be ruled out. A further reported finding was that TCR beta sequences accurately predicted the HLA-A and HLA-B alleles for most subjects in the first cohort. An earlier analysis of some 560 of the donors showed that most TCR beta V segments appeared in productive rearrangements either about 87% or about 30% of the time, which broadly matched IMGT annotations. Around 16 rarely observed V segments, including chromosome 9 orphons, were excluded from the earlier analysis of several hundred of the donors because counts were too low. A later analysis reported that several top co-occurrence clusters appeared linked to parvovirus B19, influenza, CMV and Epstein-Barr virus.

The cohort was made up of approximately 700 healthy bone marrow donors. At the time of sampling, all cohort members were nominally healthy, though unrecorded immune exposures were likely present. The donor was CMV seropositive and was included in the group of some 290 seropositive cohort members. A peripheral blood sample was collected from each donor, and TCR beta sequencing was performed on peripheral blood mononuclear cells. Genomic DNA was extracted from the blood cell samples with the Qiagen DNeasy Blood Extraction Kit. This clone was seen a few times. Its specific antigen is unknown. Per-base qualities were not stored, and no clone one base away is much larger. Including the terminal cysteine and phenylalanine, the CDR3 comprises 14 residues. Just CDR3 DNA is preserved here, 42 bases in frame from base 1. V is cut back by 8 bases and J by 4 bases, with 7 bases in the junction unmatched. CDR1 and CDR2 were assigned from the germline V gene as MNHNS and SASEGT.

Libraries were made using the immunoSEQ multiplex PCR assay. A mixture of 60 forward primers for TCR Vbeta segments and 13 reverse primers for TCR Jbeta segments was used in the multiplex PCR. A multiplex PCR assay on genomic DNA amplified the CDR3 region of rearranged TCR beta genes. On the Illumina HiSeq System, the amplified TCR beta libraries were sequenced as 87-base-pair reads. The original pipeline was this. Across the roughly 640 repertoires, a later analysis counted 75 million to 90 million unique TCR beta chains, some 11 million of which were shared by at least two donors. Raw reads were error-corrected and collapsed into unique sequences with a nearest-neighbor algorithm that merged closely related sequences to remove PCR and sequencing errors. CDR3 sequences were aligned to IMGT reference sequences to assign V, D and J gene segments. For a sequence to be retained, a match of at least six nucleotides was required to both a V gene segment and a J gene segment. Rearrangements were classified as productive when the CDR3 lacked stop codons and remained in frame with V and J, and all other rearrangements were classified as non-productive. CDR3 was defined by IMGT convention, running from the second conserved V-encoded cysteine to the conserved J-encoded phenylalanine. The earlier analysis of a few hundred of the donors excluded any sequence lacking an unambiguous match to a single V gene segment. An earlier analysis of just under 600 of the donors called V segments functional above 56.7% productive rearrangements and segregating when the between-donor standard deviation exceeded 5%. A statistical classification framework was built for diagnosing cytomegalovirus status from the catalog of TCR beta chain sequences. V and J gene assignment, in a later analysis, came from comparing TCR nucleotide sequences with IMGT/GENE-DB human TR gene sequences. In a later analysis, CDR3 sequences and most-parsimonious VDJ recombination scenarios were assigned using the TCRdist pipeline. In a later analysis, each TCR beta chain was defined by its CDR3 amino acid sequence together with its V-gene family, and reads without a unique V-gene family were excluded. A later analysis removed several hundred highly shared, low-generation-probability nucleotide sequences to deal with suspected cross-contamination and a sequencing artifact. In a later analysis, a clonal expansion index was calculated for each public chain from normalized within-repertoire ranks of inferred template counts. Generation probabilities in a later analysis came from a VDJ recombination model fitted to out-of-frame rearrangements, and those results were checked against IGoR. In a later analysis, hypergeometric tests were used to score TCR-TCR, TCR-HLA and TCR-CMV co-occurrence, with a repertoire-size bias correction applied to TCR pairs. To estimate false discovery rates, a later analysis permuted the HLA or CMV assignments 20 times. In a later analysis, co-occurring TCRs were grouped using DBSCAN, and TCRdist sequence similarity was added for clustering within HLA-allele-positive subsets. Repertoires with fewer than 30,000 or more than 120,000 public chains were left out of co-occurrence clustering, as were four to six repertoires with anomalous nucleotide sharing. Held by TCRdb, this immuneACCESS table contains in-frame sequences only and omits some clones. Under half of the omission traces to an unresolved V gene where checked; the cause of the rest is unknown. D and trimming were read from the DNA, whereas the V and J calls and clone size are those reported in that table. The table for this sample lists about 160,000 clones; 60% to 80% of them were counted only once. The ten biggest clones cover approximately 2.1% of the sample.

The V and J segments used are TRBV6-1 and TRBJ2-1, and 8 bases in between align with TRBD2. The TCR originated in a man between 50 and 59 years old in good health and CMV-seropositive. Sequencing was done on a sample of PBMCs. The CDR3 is CASQEQRGYNEQFF. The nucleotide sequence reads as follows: TGTGCCAGCCAGGAGCAGCGGGGGTACAATGAGCAGTTCTTC.